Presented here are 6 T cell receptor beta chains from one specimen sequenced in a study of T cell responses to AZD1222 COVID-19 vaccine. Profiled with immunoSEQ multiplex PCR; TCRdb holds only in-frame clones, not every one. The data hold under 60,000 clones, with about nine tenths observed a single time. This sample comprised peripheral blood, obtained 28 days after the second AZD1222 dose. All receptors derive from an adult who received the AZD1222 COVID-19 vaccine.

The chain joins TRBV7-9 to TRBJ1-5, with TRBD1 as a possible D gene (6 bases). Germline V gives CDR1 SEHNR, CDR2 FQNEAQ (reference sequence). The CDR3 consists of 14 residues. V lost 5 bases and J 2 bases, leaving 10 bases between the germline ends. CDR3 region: CASSANRGNQPQHF. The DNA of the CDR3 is TGTGCCAGCAGCGCCAACAGGGGCAATCAGCCCCAGCATTTT.

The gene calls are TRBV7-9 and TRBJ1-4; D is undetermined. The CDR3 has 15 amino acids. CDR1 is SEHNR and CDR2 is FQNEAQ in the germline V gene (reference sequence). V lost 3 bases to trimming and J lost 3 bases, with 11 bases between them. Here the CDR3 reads CASSFGGQANEKLFF. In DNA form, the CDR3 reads TGTGCCAGCAGCTTCGGCGGGCAGGCTAATGAAAAACTGTTTTTT.

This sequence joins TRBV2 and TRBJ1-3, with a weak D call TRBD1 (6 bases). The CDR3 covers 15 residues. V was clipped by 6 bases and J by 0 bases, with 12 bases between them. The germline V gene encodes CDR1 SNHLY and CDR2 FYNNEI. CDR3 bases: TGTGCCAGCAGCCGGACAGATCTCTCTGGAAACACCATATATTTT. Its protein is CASSRTDLSGNTIYF. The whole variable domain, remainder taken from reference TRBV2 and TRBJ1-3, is EPEVTQTPSHQVTQMGQEVILRCVPISNHLYFYWYRQILGQKVEFLVSFYNNEISEKSEIFDDQFSVERPDGSNFTLKIRSTKLEDSAMYFCASSRTDLSGNTIYFGEGSWLTVV.

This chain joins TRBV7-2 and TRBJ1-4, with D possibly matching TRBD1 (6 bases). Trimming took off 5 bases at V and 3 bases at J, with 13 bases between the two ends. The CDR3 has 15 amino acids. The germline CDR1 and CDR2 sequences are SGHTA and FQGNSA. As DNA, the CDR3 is TGTGCCAGCAGCACTAGGACAGACCCTAATGAAAAACTGTTTTTT. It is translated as CASSTRTDPNEKLFF.

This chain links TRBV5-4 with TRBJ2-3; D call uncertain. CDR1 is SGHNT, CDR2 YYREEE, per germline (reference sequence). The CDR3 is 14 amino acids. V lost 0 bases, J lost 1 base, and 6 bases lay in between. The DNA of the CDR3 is TGTGCCAGCAGCTTGGAATGGGGCACAGATACGCAGTATTTT. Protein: CASSLEWGTDTQYF.

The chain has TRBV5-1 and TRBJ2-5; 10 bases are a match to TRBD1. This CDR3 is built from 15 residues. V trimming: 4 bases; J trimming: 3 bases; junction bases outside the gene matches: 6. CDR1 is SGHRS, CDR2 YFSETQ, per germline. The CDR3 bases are TGCGCCAGCAGCAGGACAGGGGGGCCCAAAGAGACCCAGTACTTC. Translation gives CASSRTGGPKETQYF.